The 13 T cell receptor beta chains below all came from one sample that was sequenced in a study of OX40 agonist ivuxolimab in advanced cancers. Assay used: immunoSEQ multiplex PCR; TCRdb lists only in-frame clones, some missing. Of roughly 74,000 clones listed, nearly 95% are singletons. The sample consisted of CD4+ or CD8+ T cells sorted from blood, taken in a trial of the OX40 agonist ivuxolimab. The source of these receptors is an adult with an advanced solid tumor such as melanoma, head and neck, liver or kidney cancer.

The chain carries TRBV9 and TRBJ1-3, with 8 bases fitting TRBD1. Germline trimming cut 7 bases from V and 3 bases from J; bases unmatched to any gene: 3. CDR1 is SGDLS, CDR2 YYNGEE, per germline. The CDR3 has 13 amino acids. The CDR3 region is CASGQGGGNTIYF. The CDR3 DNA follows: TGTGCCAGCGGACAGGGCGGTGGAAACACCATATATTTT.

The V gene is TRBV5-1, the J gene TRBJ2-2; no clear D. In germline, CDR1 is SGHRS, CDR2 YFSETQ. The CDR3 totals 16 residues. Deletions cut 0 bases from V and 5 bases from J, with 14 bases between. CDR3 region: CASSLAKSLWTGELFF. Written as DNA, the CDR3 is TGCGCCAGCAGCTTGGCCAAGTCTCTCTGGACCGGGGAGCTGTTTTTT.

The chain is built from TRBV5-1 and TRBJ2-7, with TRBD2 matching over 7 bases. V dropped 4 bases and J dropped 5; count of bases not matched to a gene: 12. Germline CDR1 SGHRS, CDR2 YFSETQ. The CDR3 spans 15 residues. This CDR3 is CASSATVSTSDEQYF. CDR3 DNA: TGCGCCAGCAGCGCCACAGTCAGCACTAGCGACGAGCAGTACTTC.

This chain connects TRBV7-9 to TRBJ2-1; D is uncertain. The germline V gene has CDR1 SEHNR and CDR2 FQNEAQ (reference sequence). This CDR3 is 15 amino acids long. Trimming shortened V by 1 base and J by 0 bases, and 7 bases separated the two germline ends. CDR3 in DNA: TGTGCCAGCAGCTTAGAGGGCAACTCCTACAATGAGCAGTTCTTC. Protein sequence: CASSLEGNSYNEQFF. The full variable domain, in which reference TRBV7-9 and TRBJ2-1 provide the parts outside the CDR3, is DTGVSQNPRHKITKRGQNVTFRCDPISEHNRLYWYRQTLGQGPEFLTYFQNEAQLEKSRLLSDRFSAERPKGSFSTLEIQRTEQGDSAMYLCASSLEGNSYNEQFFGPGTRLTVL.

The rearrangement uses TRBV2 and TRBJ2-6; D call uncertain. CDR3 length: 18 residues. CDR1 and CDR2 (germline): SNHLY, FYNNEI. V lost 3 bases and J 2 bases, leaving 17 bases between the germline ends. The CDR3 DNA reads TGTGCCAGCAGTGAGGCGGTAGCCTCCGAGGCTGGGGCCAACGTCCTGACTTTC. It encodes CASSEAVASEAGANVLTF.

This sequence joins TRBV4-1 and TRBJ2-7; the D is unclear. V dropped 0 bases and J dropped 3 bases, with 9 bases sitting between them. The germline V gene has CDR1 MGHRA and CDR2 YSYEKL. There are 14 residues in the CDR3. CDR3 residues: CASSQDLSYYEQYF. The CDR3 region has the DNA TGCGCCAGCAGCCAAGATCTCTCCTACTACGAGCAGTACTTC.

This chain uses TRBV28 with TRBJ1-6; D possibly corresponds to TRBD1 (5 bases). This CDR3 region has 17 residues. Per germline, CDR1 MDHEN and CDR2 SYDVKM. Trimming removed 3 bases at V and 7 bases at J, with 19 bases between. The CDR3 loop reads CASSFRTGTLENSPLHF. DNA for the CDR3: TGTGCCAGCAGTTTCCGAACCGGGACCCTTGAGAATTCACCCCTCCACTTT.

The rearrangement joins TRBV27 to TRBJ1-5; D gene uncertain. From germline, CDR1 is MNHEY and CDR2 SMNVEV (reference sequence). V was trimmed by 3 bases and J by 3 bases, leaving 6 bases between them. This CDR3 has 13 residues. The CDR3 here is CASSLGANQPQHF. DNA for the CDR3: TGTGCCAGCAGTTTGGGAGCCAATCAGCCCCAGCATTTT.

CDR3 DNA sequence: TGTGCCAGCAGCCAAGGACTAGCGGGAGGCTACGAGCAGTACTTC. It yields the protein CASSQGLAGGYEQYF. This chain uses TRBV11-3 with TRBJ2-7, with 14 bases that match TRBD2. This CDR3 contains 15 residues. J was trimmed by 3 bases and V by 5 bases; bases with no gene match: 3. The germline CDR1 and CDR2 sequences are SGHNT and YENEEA.

This CDR3 is CASSLAGNGALYEQYF. The CDR3 bases are TGTGCCAGCAGCTTAGCGGGTAACGGGGCGCTCTACGAGCAGTACTTC. The rearrangement uses TRBV7-6 and TRBJ2-7; D is possibly TRBD1 or TRBD2 (5 bases each). In germline, CDR1 is SGHVS, CDR2 FNYEAQ. The V gene lost 0 bases and the J gene lost 3 bases, with 15 bases spanning the gap. CDR3 size: 16 residues. The complete variable domain, with remaining parts taken from reference TRBV7-6 and TRBJ2-7, reads GAGVSQSPRYKVTKRGQDVALRCDPISGHVSLYWYRQALGQGPEFLTYFNYEAQQDKSGLPNDRFSAERPEGSISTLTIQRTEQRDSAMYRCASSLAGNGALYEQYFGPGTRLTVT.

This clone appeared a single time. The chain combines TRBV10-3 with TRBJ1-4; no firm D call. CDR3 length: 15 residues. From germline, CDR1 is ENHRY and CDR2 SYGVKD. V gave up 2 bases and J gave up 5 bases, with 12 bases separating them. CDR3 sequence reads: CAISEETGRNEKLFF. The CDR3 nucleotides are TGTGCCATCAGTGAGGAAACCGGTCGGAATGAAAAACTGTTTTTT.

The rearrangement joins TRBV4-3 to TRBJ2-7, with 9 bases that match TRBD2. The V gene's germline CDR1 is LGHNA and CDR2 YSLEER. The CDR3 runs 14 residues. V gave up 1 base and J gave up 9 bases; unmatched junction bases: 7. As DNA, the CDR3 is TGCGCCAGCAGCCAAGGGGATAGCGGGGGCCCGCAGTACTTC. It encodes CASSQGDSGGPQYF.

V usage is TRBV4-1 and J usage is TRBJ2-5; the D is unclear. Germline V lookup: CDR1 MGHRA, CDR2 YSYEKL. Between the trimmed V and J ends, which lost 0 bases and 0 bases, there was a span of 11 bases. The CDR3 length is 16 residues. The CDR3 bases are TGCGCCAGCAGCCAAGATCGGATCGGCAACCAAGAGACCCAGTACTTC. It is translated as CASSQDRIGNQETQYF.